This T cell receptor beta chain is from a study of CD8 T cells in ankylosing spondylitis. MiXCR, run by TCRdb on the 5' RACE reads, gives a single entry per CDR3 protein. The sample lists approximately 100,000 distinct CDR3 sequences, under 30% occurring once. The V end was cut by 0 bases, the J end by 2 bases, with 8 bases between. CDR1 is LGHDT and CDR2 is YNNKEL in the germline V gene (reference sequence). This CDR3 spans 15 amino acids. This clonotype was found a few times. What it recognizes is unknown. Study conclusions and caveats: Disease-linked clones reportedly showed significant enrichment in matched ankylosing spondylitis synovial fluid. Blood of patients with ankylosing spondylitis appeared to be characterized by a TCR beta motif of 8 or 9 highly homologous variants. Clones linked to the disease showed a CD8+ phenotype. They occurred at relatively low frequencies in peripheral blood.

The sample taken for sequencing was synovial fluid, either unsorted or a sorted T cell fraction (not recorded which). The sequence came from a male donor with ankylosing spondylitis. This sequence joins TRBV3-1 and TRBJ2-1; D unresolved. In DNA, the CDR3 is TGTGCCAGCAGCCAAGATTTCCTCCCCTACAATGAGCAGTTCTTC. Translating it yields CASSQDFLPYNEQFF.